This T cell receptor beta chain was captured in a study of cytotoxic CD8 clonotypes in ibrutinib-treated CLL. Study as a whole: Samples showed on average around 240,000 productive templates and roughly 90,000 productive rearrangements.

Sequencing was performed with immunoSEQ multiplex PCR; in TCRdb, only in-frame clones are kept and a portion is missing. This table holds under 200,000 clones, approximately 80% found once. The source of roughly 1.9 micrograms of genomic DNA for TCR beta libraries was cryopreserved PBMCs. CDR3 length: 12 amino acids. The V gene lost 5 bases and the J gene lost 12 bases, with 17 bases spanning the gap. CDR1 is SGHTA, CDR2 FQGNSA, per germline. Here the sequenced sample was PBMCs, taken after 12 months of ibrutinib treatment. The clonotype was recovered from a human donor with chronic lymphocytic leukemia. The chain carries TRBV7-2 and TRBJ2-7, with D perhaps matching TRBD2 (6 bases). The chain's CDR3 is CASSPTSSVLYF. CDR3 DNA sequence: TGTGCCAGCAGCCCTACGTCTAGCGTCTTGTACTTC.